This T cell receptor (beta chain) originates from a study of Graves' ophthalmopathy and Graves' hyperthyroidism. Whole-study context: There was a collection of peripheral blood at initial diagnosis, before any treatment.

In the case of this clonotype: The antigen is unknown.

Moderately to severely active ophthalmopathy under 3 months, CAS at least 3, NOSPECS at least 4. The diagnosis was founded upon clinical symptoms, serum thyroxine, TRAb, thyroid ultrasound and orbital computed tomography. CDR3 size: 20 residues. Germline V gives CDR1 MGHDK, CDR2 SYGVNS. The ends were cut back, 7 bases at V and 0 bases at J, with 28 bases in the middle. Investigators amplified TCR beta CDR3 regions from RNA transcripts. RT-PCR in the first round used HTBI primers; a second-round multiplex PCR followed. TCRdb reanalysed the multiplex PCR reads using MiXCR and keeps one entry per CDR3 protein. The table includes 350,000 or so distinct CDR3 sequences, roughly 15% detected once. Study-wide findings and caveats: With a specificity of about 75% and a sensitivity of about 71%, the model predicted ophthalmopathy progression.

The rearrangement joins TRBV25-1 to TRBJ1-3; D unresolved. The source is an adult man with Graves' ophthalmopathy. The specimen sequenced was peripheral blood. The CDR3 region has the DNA TGTGCCAGCACCACACCTTCCGACGGCAACGGTTTATTCTCTGGAAACACCATATATTTT. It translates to CASTTPSDGNGLFSGNTIYF.